The rows below give T cell receptor beta chains drawn from one sample of a study of regulatory T cells in long-lasting Graves disease. In TCRdb, the multiplex PCR reads were re-called with MiXCR into one record per CDR3 protein. The sample lists hundreds of thousands of distinct CDR3 sequences; approximately 16% were seen once. The same data also went into a second study, on T cells in Graves' hyperthyroidism and ophthalmopathy.

The material sequenced was peripheral blood mononuclear cells (PBMCs), taken at new diagnosis, from a patient treated with antithyroid drugs. Receptors were obtained from a woman aged 35-60 years with Graves disease. CDR3s include the opening cysteine and the closing phenylalanine or tryptophan. A D gene is named only where the DNA matches it firmly. Clone size is not always given. Where it is, it says once, few, many or a class for expanded clones.

d_call	clone_size	cdr3_length	v_call	j_call	cdr3_aa	cdr3_nt
-	-	14	TRBV9	TRBJ1-2	CASSVATDNYGYTF	TGTGCCAGCAGCGTAGCTACAGATAACTATGGCTACACCTTC
-	many	14	TRBV20-1	TRBJ1-5	CSASGRAGNQPQHF	TGCAGTGCTAGTGGCCGGGCGGGGAATCAGCCCCAGCATTTT
TRBD1	many	15	TRBV2	TRBJ2-1	CASISTGGSYNEQFF	TGTGCCAGCATTTCTACAGGGGGTTCCTACAATGAGCAGTTCTTC
TRBD1	-	16	TRBV6-9	TRBJ1-5	CASSSWTGGPGQPQHF	TGTGCCAGCAGTTCGTGGACAGGGGGCCCGGGCCAGCCCCAGCATTTT
-	many	14	TRBV12-3/TRBV12-4	TRBJ1-1	CASRAAQGGTEAFF	TGTGCCAGCAGGGCGGCTCAGGGAGGTACTGAAGCTTTCTTT
-	many	14	TRBV6-2/TRBV6-3	TRBJ2-7	CASSFIGTIYEQYF	TGTGCCAGCAGTTTCATCGGGACGATATACGAGCAGTACTTC
-	few	14	TRBV7-9	TRBJ1-2	CASSLTPAGEGYTF	TGTGCCAGCAGCTTAACGCCGGCCGGGGAAGGCTACACCTTC
TRBD1	many	14	TRBV11-3	TRBJ2-2	CASGGQTNTGELFF	TGTGCCAGCGGGGGACAGACGAACACCGGGGAGCTGTTTTTT
TRBD1	many	14	TRBV28	TRBJ1-2	CASRPQGRNYGYTF	TGTGCCAGCAGACCACAGGGGAGGAACTATGGCTACACCTTC
-	-	13	TRBV29-1	TRBJ1-1	CSVEIQLNTEAFF	TGCAGCGTTGAGATTCAGTTGAACACTGAAGCTTTCTTT
-	many	16	TRBV12-3/TRBV12-4	TRBJ2-2	CASSLWSAANTGELFF	TGTGCCAGCAGTTTGTGGAGTGCAGCTAACACCGGGGAGCTGTTTTTT
TRBD2	many	16	TRBV12-5	TRBJ2-7	CASGLVITGGVYEQYF	TGTGCTAGTGGTTTGGTAATTACGGGGGGGGTCTATGAGCAGTACTTC
-	few	15	TRBV6-1	TRBJ1-3	CASRTGELTGNTIYF	TGTGCCAGCAGGACAGGAGAACTGACTGGAAACACCATATATTTT
-	many	14	TRBV3-1	TRBJ2-5	CASSPTAGEETQYF	TGTGCCAGCAGTCCGACAGCCGGGGAAGAGACCCAGTACTTC
-	many	15	TRBV2	TRBJ1-5	CASSEAHPVGQPQHF	TGTGCCAGCAGTGAAGCGCACCCTGTGGGTCAGCCCCAGCATTTT
TRBD1	many	13	TRBV29-1	TRBJ1-2	CSVLLGTGNGYTF	TGCAGCGTCCTCCTAGGGACAGGAAATGGCTACACCTTC
-	few	12	TRBV10-3	TRBJ1-2	CAISSGIYGYTF	TGTGCCATCAGCTCCGGGATTTATGGCTACACCTTC
-	few	11	TRBV5-4	TRBJ1-2	CASSSYASYTF	TGTGCCAGCAGCTCGTACGCGAGCTACACCTTC
-	many	15	TRBV18	TRBJ2-7	CASSPRQVGSYEQYF	TGTGCCAGCTCACCACGCCAGGTCGGGTCCTACGAGCAGTACTTC
TRBD1	many	15	TRBV3-1	TRBJ1-2	CASSQGGGVNYGYTF	TGTGCCAGCAGCCAAGGAGGGGGCGTCAACTATGGCTACACCTTC
-	-	14	TRBV5-1	TRBJ2-7	CASRVSTASYEQYF	TGCGCCAGCAGGGTTTCTACAGCCTCCTACGAGCAGTACTTC
-	-	15	TRBV9	TRBJ1-5	CASSEGVVSNQPQHF	TGTGCCAGCAGCGAAGGGGTCGTGAGCAATCAGCCCCAGCATTTT
-	many	11	TRBV28	TRBJ2-7	CASSLEYEQYF	TGTGCCAGCAGCTTAGAGTACGAGCAGTACTTC
-	-	13	TRBV10-2	TRBJ1-4	CASGHQADEKLFF	TGCGCCAGCGGTCACCAAGCGGATGAAAAACTGTTTTTT
-	many	15	TRBV3-1	TRBJ2-1	CASSPRNQGYNEQFF	TGTGCCAGCAGTCCACGAAATCAGGGGTACAATGAGCAGTTCTTC
-	-	15	TRBV20-1	TRBJ1-1	CSARDEALLGTEAFF	TGCAGTGCTAGAGATGAAGCCCTCCTGGGCACTGAAGCTTTCTTT
TRBD1	many	14	TRBV6-1	TRBJ2-7	CASKGTGPSYEQYF	TGTGCCAGTAAAGGGACAGGGCCCTCCTACGAGCAGTACTTC
TRBD2	few	17	TRBV7-6	TRBJ2-1	CASSSHTRGARYNEQFF	TGTGCCAGCAGCTCCCACACGCGGGGGGCCCGATACAATGAGCAGTTCTTC
-	many	14	TRBV7-8	TRBJ1-5	CASSLQGDNQPQHF	TGTGCCAGCAGCCTACAGGGAGACAATCAGCCCCAGCATTTT
-	-	14	TRBV20-1	TRBJ1-6	CSASTTGDRSPLHF	TGCAGTGCTAGTACCACGGGGGATCGGTCACCCCTCCACTTT
-	many	12	TRBV6-5	TRBJ1-5	CASSSPNQPQHF	TGTGCCAGCAGTTCCCCTAATCAGCCCCAGCATTTT
-	many	14	TRBV20-1	TRBJ2-7	CSAQRDTVSYEQYF	TGCAGTGCTCAGCGGGACACGGTTTCCTACGAGCAGTACTTC
TRBD1	many	11	TRBV30	TRBJ1-1	CAWQTGFEAFF	TGTGCCTGGCAGACAGGGTTTGAAGCTTTCTTT
-	many	14	TRBV3-1	TRBJ1-2	CASSQRDFNYGYTF	TGTGCCAGCAGCCAGAGGGATTTCAACTATGGCTACACCTTC
-	many	15	TRBV7-2	TRBJ2-1	CASSPGAGSYNEQFF	TGTGCCAGCAGCCCAGGGGCGGGGTCTTACAATGAGCAGTTCTTC
-	-	11	TRBV5-6	TRBJ1-3	CASRGGNTIYF	TGTGCCAGCAGAGGGGGAAACACCATATATTTT
TRBD1	-	15	TRBV5-8	TRBJ1-4	CASSPDRGRGEKLFF	TGTGCCAGCAGCCCGGACAGGGGGCGAGGTGAAAAACTGTTTTTT
-	few	14	TRBV25-1	TRBJ1-1	CASSELTGHTEAFF	TGTGCCAGCAGTGAATTAACGGGACACACTGAAGCTTTCTTT
-	-	14	TRBV19	TRBJ2-3	CASSLWTVSYTQYF	TGTGCCAGTAGCCTCTGGACAGTTTCATATACGCAGTATTTT
TRBD1	many	13	TRBV6-1	TRBJ2-7	CASSRDRNYEQYF	TGTGCCAGCAGTCGGGACAGGAATTACGAGCAGTACTTC
TRBD1	many	18	TRBV6-5	TRBJ1-1	CASSYDPRDRVLNTEAFF	TGTGCCAGCAGTTACGACCCGCGGGACAGGGTCCTGAACACTGAAGCTTTCTTT
TRBD1	many	14	TRBV2	TRBJ1-6	CASSVGTDNSPLHF	TGTGCCAGCAGTGTGGGGACAGATAATTCACCCCTCCACTTT
TRBD1	many	17	TRBV30	TRBJ1-6	CAWSVLSGGAANSPLHF	TGTGCCTGGAGTGTACTATCAGGGGGCGCGGCTAATTCACCCCTCCACTTT
TRBD1	few	19	TRBV19	TRBJ1-5	CASSINGQGRGYSNQPQHF	TGTGCCAGTAGTATAAACGGACAGGGGCGAGGGTATAGCAATCAGCCCCAGCATTTT
TRBD2	-	14	TRBV19	TRBJ2-5	CASTSGGGQETQYF	TGTGCCAGTACTAGCGGGGGGGGCCAAGAGACCCAGTACTTC
-	once	11	TRBV19	TRBJ1-2	CASGFNYGYTF	TGTGCCAGTGGATTTAACTATGGCTACACCTTC
-	-	12	TRBV7-9	TRBJ1-1	CASSRPVAEAFF	TGTGCCAGCAGCCGCCCCGTCGCTGAAGCTTTCTTT
TRBD2	-	17	TRBV11-2	TRBJ2-5	CASSLTGTSGRKETQYF	TGTGCCAGCAGCTTGACCGGGACTAGCGGGAGGAAAGAGACCCAGTACTTC